Below are 27 T cell receptor beta chains sequenced from a single sample in a study of lung T cells in sarcoidosis with Löfgren's syndrome. One entry per CDR3 protein, called by TCRdb with MiXCR from the reads. The sample includes around 60,000 distinct CDR3 sequences, over 20% of them seen just once. Sequences were obtained from CD4+ T cells from PBMCs. The receptors here all came from a human donor with sarcoidosis (Löfgren's syndrome or another form), or a control subject (not recorded which).

This clonotype was observed at least ten times. The chain has TRBV20-1 and TRBJ1-1, with no clear D. The ends were cut back, 2 bases at V and 9 bases at J, with 13 bases in the middle. The CDR3 is made up of 12 amino acids. Germline lookup yields CDR1 DFQATT and CDR2 SNEGSKA (reference sequence). CDR3 in amino acids: CSARTFDSKAFF. The CDR3 bases are TGCAGTGCTAGAACTTTCGATTCGAAAGCTTTCTTT.

The CDR3 DNA sequence: TGCGCCAGCAGCTTCGGAGGGAACAGTCTAAACATTCAGTACTTC. Encoded protein: CASSFGGNSLNIQYF. The chain uses TRBV5-1 and TRBJ2-4; TRBD2 might be the D (6 bases). The CDR3 runs 15 residues. CDR1 is SGHRS and CDR2 is YFSETQ in the germline V gene. Trimming removed 2 bases at V and 6 bases at J, with 15 bases between.

This clonotype was found many times. The chain joins TRBV20-1 to TRBJ1-1; D unresolved. Deletions cut 3 bases from V and 1 base from J, with 15 bases between. The CDR3 extends over 15 amino acids. The V gene's germline CDR1 is DFQATT and CDR2 SNEGSKA (reference sequence). DNA of the CDR3: TGCAGTGCTAGTCAACCCCGGGGAGGGAACACTGAAGCTTTCTTT. This codes for CSASQPRGGNTEAFF.

The chain carries TRBV7-2 and TRBJ2-2, with 9 bases aligning to TRBD2. Germline CDR1 and CDR2: SGHTA and FQGNSA. This CDR3 region has 16 residues. After removal of 2 bases from V and 5 bases from J, the junction contained 6 bases not matched to a gene. The CDR3 here is CASSLHRLAGTGELFF. CDR3 in DNA: TGTGCCAGCAGCTTACATCGGCTAGCGGGAACCGGGGAGCTGTTTTTT.

The chain employs TRBV5-1 and TRBJ2-1; no clear D. Trimming shortened V by 0 bases and J by 2 bases, and 12 bases separated the two germline ends. Germline CDR1 reads SGHRS; CDR2 reads YFSETQ. This CDR3 comprises 16 residues. CDR3 in DNA: TGCGCCAGCAGCTTGGTACCGGACCTGACCTACAATGAGCAGTTCTTC. Translating it yields CASSLVPDLTYNEQFF.

This clonotype was counted ten times or more. The J gene is TRBJ1-5, the V gene TRBV28; a possible D gene is TRBD1 (5 bases). This CDR3 region has 13 residues. The V end was cut by 8 bases, the J end by 3 bases, with 11 bases between. The germline V gene encodes CDR1 MDHEN and CDR2 SYDVKM. CDR3 bases: TGTGCCAGCCAGACAGTTACCAATCAGCCCCAGCATTTT. Amino acids: CASQTVTNQPQHF.

This clonotype has ten or more counts. The chain combines TRBV7-2 with TRBJ1-5; D is unresolved. From germline, CDR1 is SGHTA and CDR2 FQGNSA. The CDR3 spans 13 residues. Trimming took 3 bases from V and 6 from J, leaving 9 bases between them. CDR3 amino acids: CASSLSGGQPQHF. CDR3 bases: TGTGCCAGCAGCTTGAGTGGAGGTCAGCCCCAGCATTTT.

This clonotype was counted at least ten times. This chain connects TRBV6-1 to TRBJ1-6, with D possibly TRBD1 on 5 matching bases. The germline V and J ends were trimmed by 5 bases and 9 bases, with 14 bases remaining between them. Germline values: CDR1 MNHNS, CDR2 SASEGT. The CDR3 is 14 residues long. The CDR3 DNA reads TGTGCCAGCAGTTCCCCAGGGAGTAGTTCACCCCTCCACTTT. Translation: CASSSPGSSSPLHF.

V usage is TRBV2 and J usage is TRBJ1-2; 8 bases agree with TRBD1. The CDR3 length is 15 residues. Looked up from germline, CDR1 is SNHLY and CDR2 is FYNNEI. With 8 bases clipped from V and 6 bases from J, the junction kept 14 bases outside the gene matches. The CDR3 spells CASPSGQGRANGYTF. The CDR3, as DNA: TGTGCCAGCCCTTCCGGACAGGGAAGGGCCAATGGCTACACCTTC.

This clonotype was seen ten or more times. The rearrangement uses TRBV7-2 and TRBJ1-5; no firm D call. CDR3 length equals 15 residues. The V and J ends lost 3 bases and 0 bases respectively, with 9 bases between them. Looked up from germline, CDR1 is SGHTA and CDR2 is FQGNSA. The CDR3 region has the DNA TGTGCCAGCAGCTTGAGGCAATATAGCAATCAGCCCCAGCATTTT. Translation gives CASSLRQYSNQPQHF.

This clonotype was observed a few times. CDR3 amino acids: CASSLEASRLADTQYF. As DNA, the CDR3 is TGCGCCAGCAGCTTGGAAGCGAGCCGGTTAGCAGATACGCAGTATTTT. The chain uses TRBV5-1 and TRBJ2-3, with D uncertain. The ends were cut back, 0 bases at V and 4 bases at J, with 15 bases in the middle. There are 16 residues in the CDR3. Germline V gene lookup returns CDR1 SGHRS and CDR2 YFSETQ.

Details on this clonotype: Because it lacks the conserved phenylalanine or tryptophan at the end, this CDR3 is likely a read error. The J gene is TRBJ2-5, the V gene TRBV9, with 11 bases identical to TRBD2. J gave up 4 bases and V 2 bases, and 10 bases lay outside the gene matches. The CDR3 runs to 17 residues. Germline V gene data show CDR1 as SGDLS and CDR2 as YYNGEE. CDR3 coding DNA: TGTGCCAGCAGCGTCTCTAGCGGGGGGCACGGCAGAGAGACCCAGTACCTC. This gives the protein CASSVSSGGHGRETQYL.

A word on this clonotype: Just one base apart from a much larger clone, this may be a read error. The chain is built from TRBV6-5 and TRBJ1-5; no clear D gene. CDR3 size: 17 residues. Trimming cost V 0 bases and J 0 bases, with 12 bases left between them. Germline V lookup: CDR1 MNHEY, CDR2 SVGAGI. CDR3 sequence (DNA): TGTGCCAGCAGTTACTCGAGGGCAGGAGGTAGCAATCAGCCCCAGCATTTT. Its protein product is CASSYSRAGGSNQPQHF.

This clonotype came up many times. The chain couples TRBV7-2 to TRBJ2-3, with 8 bases matching TRBD2. CDR1 and CDR2 (germline): SGHTA, FQGNSA. The CDR3 runs 15 residues. V lost 3 bases and J lost 2; bases outside the gene matches: 4. The CDR3 sequence: CASSFGGRYTDTQYF. The CDR3 DNA is TGTGCCAGCAGCTTTGGCGGGAGGTACACAGATACGCAGTATTTT.

Details on this clonotype: This may arise from a read error, as a much more abundant clone is one base away. The chain recombines TRBV7-9 with TRBJ2-1, with a possible D match to TRBD2 (5 bases). Looked up from germline, CDR1 is SEHNR and CDR2 is FQNEAQ (reference sequence). This CDR3 region has 15 residues. The CDR3, as DNA: TGTGCCAGCAGCTTAGATGGGCTCGAGGGCAATGAGCAGCTCTTC. Translated, it gives CASSLDGLEGNEQLF. Filled out from reference TRBV7-9 and TRBJ2-1, the complete variable domain reads DTGVSQNPRHKITKRGQNVTFRCDPISEHNRLYWYRQTLGQGPEFLTYFQNEAQLEKSRLLSDRFSAERPKGSFSTLEIQRTEQGDSAMYLCASSLDGLEGNEQLFGPGTRLTVL.

This clonotype was seen at least ten times. The genes are TRBV2 and TRBJ2-1, with 8 bases identical to TRBD1. The V gene's germline CDR1 is SNHLY and CDR2 FYNNEI. J was trimmed by 7 bases and V by 3 bases; bases with no gene match: 5. The CDR3 is 14 amino acids. CDR3 residues: CASSDGQGWNEQFF. CDR3 sequence (DNA): TGTGCCAGCAGTGATGGACAGGGATGGAATGAGCAGTTCTTC.

This clonotype showed up just a few times. The chain recombines TRBV5-1 with TRBJ2-3; the D gene is possibly TRBD1 (5 bases). Trimming pared 5 bases from V and 3 bases from J, leaving 13 bases between. Per the germline V gene, CDR1 is SGHRS and CDR2 is YFSETQ. CDR3 length: 14 amino acids. The CDR3 region is CASRRFPGTDTQYF. In nucleotides, the CDR3 is TGCGCCAGCAGACGGTTCCCAGGGACAGATACGCAGTATTTT.

This clonotype was seen many times. This rearrangement joins TRBV6-6 to TRBJ2-1; D gene unclear. This CDR3 comprises 16 residues. CDR1 and CDR2 (germline): MNHNY, SVGAGI (reference sequence). V lost 2 bases and J 0 bases, leaving 11 bases between the germline ends. The CDR3 loop reads CASSYPDANSYNEQFF. The CDR3 DNA sequence: TGTGCCAGCAGTTACCCGGACGCCAACTCCTACAATGAGCAGTTCTTC.

The sample holds many counts of this clonotype. The chain links TRBV20-1 to TRBJ1-2; no clear D. The ends were cut back, 6 bases at V and 8 bases at J, with 16 bases in the middle. Germline-derived CDR1 and CDR2 are DFQATT and SNEGSKA (reference sequence). The CDR3 sequence is 12 residues long. In DNA, the CDR3 is TGCAGTGCCCTCTCCCCAGTAACCGGCTACACCTTC. It translates to CSALSPVTGYTF.

There are a few counts of this clonotype. The chain links TRBV5-5 to TRBJ1-1, with D maybe TRBD1 (5 bases). Germline CDR1 SGHKS, CDR2 YYEKEE (reference sequence). Trimming stripped 2 bases from V and 0 bases from J, with 11 bases between. This CDR3 is 15 amino acids long. For the CDR3, the DNA is TGTGCCAGCAGCTTTACGGGACGAATGAACACTGAAGCTTTCTTT. Translating it yields CASSFTGRMNTEAFF.

With regard to this clonotype: The junction departs from the called germline gene at one end, perhaps through a read error. The rearrangement links TRBV7-9 to TRBJ2-1; D is unclear. Germline V CDR1 and CDR2: SEHNR, FQNEAQ (reference sequence). This CDR3 contains 14 residues. For the CDR3, the DNA is TGTGTCAGCGAAGAGCTCACCTCCTACAATGAGCAGTTCTTC. The encoded protein is CVSEELTSYNEQFF. The complete variable domain, with remaining parts taken from reference TRBV7-9 and TRBJ2-1, reads DTGVSQNPRHKITKRGQNVTFRCDPISEHNRLYWYRQTLGQGPEFLTYFQNEAQLEKSRLLSDRFSAERPKGSFSTLEIQRTEQGDSAMYLCVSEELTSYNEQFFGPGTRLTVL.

In this sample, this clonotype turned up many times. The CDR3 here is CASRWTGTPTNEKLFF. For the CDR3, the DNA is TGTGCCAGCAGATGGACAGGGACTCCAACTAATGAAAAACTGTTTTTT. The chain joins TRBV28 to TRBJ1-4; 8 nucleotides match TRBD1. The V and J ends lost 6 bases and 0 bases, in that order; junction bases with no gene match: 6. Germline CDR1 and CDR2: MDHEN and SYDVKM. The CDR3 runs 16 residues.

As to this clonotype: A read error may be the cause here, since a much bigger clone is one base away. The chain couples TRBV2 to TRBJ1-5; 8 bases align to TRBD1. Looked up from germline, CDR1 is SNHLY and CDR2 is FYNNEI. Losses at the gene ends were 6 bases for V and 0 bases for J; bases not matched to a gene: 4. The CDR3 spans 15 residues. The CDR3 reads CASRLQGGSNQPQHF. CDR3 nucleotides: TGTGCCAGCAGGCTACAGGGGGGTAGCAATCAGCCCCAGCATTTT.

In its sample, this clonotype was seen many times. The rearrangement uses TRBV28 and TRBJ2-5, with 10 bases lining up with TRBD2. Germline CDR1 MDHEN, CDR2 SYDVKM. The CDR3 is made up of 14 amino acids. J lost 10 bases, V lost 5 bases, and 10 bases had no gene match. In nucleotides, the CDR3 is TGTGCCAGCAGTGCCCCCGGGACTAGCGAAAACCAGTACTTC. It yields the protein CASSAPGTSENQYF. Full variable domain (remainder filled in from reference TRBV28 and TRBJ2-5): DVKVTQSSRYLVKRTGEKVFLECVQDMDHENMFWYRQDPGLGLRLIYFSYDVKMKEKGDIPEGYSVSREKKERFSLILESASTNQTSMYLCASSAPGTSENQYFGPGTRLLVL.

Comment on this clonotype: With a much larger clone just one base away, this may be a read error. The rearrangement joins TRBV6-1 to TRBJ1-6; TRBD1 is a possible D gene (6 bases). The germline gives CDR1 MNHNS, CDR2 SASEGT. This CDR3 region has 15 residues. The CDR3 nucleotides read TGTGCCAGCAAAGGGGGGGGGTCCTATAATTCACCCCCCCACTTT. Translation: CASKGGGSYNSPPHF.

Points on this clonotype: A much larger clonotype is one base distant, so this may be a read error. The chain employs TRBV14 and TRBJ2-3; D unclear. CDR1 and CDR2 (germline): SGHDN, FVKESK. CDR3 length: 14 residues. The CDR3 DNA is TGTGCCGGCAGCCCCTCAGTCCCCACAGATACGCAGTATTTT. Protein: CAGSPSVPTDTQYF.

Judged by abundance, this clonotype is medium-sized. The rearrangement joins TRBV6-1 to TRBJ2-3, with D unclear. The germline V and J ends were trimmed by 5 bases and 4 bases, with 13 bases remaining between them. The CDR3 spans 14 residues. The germline CDR1 and CDR2 sequences are MNHNS and SASEGT. As DNA, the CDR3 is TGTGCCAGCAGTTCCCGTCCCTCCCCAGATACGCAGTATTTT. Translation: CASSSRPSPDTQYF.